A selection of T cell receptor beta chains follows, all from one sample in a study of T cells in Graves' hyperthyroidism and ophthalmopathy. TCRdb passed the multiplex PCR reads through MiXCR, listing each CDR3 protein once. The table records some 510,000 distinct CDR3 sequences, less than 25% of them present only once. The sample consisted of blood. The receptors here all came from a man aged 18 to 35 with Graves' hyperthyroidism. Each CDR3 is given with its conserved first and last residue. The order of the fields is V gene, J gene, CDR3 protein.

v_call: TRBV28; j_call: TRBJ1-1; cdr3_aa: CASSFRGVNTEAFF
v_call: TRBV6-5; j_call: TRBJ1-2; cdr3_aa: CASSPSPLLYGYTF
v_call: TRBV12-3/TRBV12-4; j_call: TRBJ1-6; cdr3_aa: CASTESGGNYSPLHF
v_call: TRBV30; j_call: TRBJ1-1; cdr3_aa: CAWSVRGNTEAFF
v_call: TRBV11-3; j_call: TRBJ1-2; cdr3_aa: CASSLGGERFNYGYTF
v_call: TRBV6-1; j_call: TRBJ2-7; cdr3_aa: CASSQDRGHGEQYF
v_call: TRBV20-1; j_call: TRBJ1-1; cdr3_aa: CSARSQKWNTEAFF
v_call: TRBV12-3/TRBV12-4; j_call: TRBJ2-7; cdr3_aa: CASSLRPGGAEQYF
v_call: TRBV4-1; j_call: TRBJ2-2; cdr3_aa: CASSQYPGGPTGELFF
v_call: TRBV11-2; j_call: TRBJ2-7; cdr3_aa: CASSLGGRGVEEQYF
v_call: TRBV6-6; j_call: TRBJ1-2; cdr3_aa: CASSYSRRGANYGYTF
v_call: TRBV12-3/TRBV12-4; j_call: TRBJ2-1; cdr3_aa: CAGSLSGGLGQVIPYNEQFF
v_call: TRBV28; j_call: TRBJ2-2; cdr3_aa: CALGVAGANTGELFF
v_call: TRBV6-5; j_call: TRBJ2-7; cdr3_aa: CASSYAKRVEQYF
v_call: TRBV6-1; j_call: TRBJ2-6; cdr3_aa: CASRGFYLSGANVLTF
v_call: TRBV6-1; j_call: TRBJ2-5; cdr3_aa: CASRAGTHEETQYF
v_call: TRBV6-5; j_call: TRBJ2-5; cdr3_aa: CASSYGAVGVQETQYF
v_call: TRBV18; j_call: TRBJ1-1; cdr3_aa: CASSPYREWGTEAFF
v_call: TRBV7-2; j_call: TRBJ2-5; cdr3_aa: CASSPGWTSGSGTQYF
v_call: TRBV2; j_call: TRBJ1-2; cdr3_aa: CASSGGQASYHGYTF
v_call: TRBV20-1; j_call: TRBJ2-7; cdr3_aa: CSATTPPFQYF
v_call: TRBV6-1; j_call: TRBJ1-2; cdr3_aa: CASGDRANVAYTF
v_call: TRBV5-1; j_call: TRBJ2-7; cdr3_aa: CASSIGQGSGEQYF
v_call: TRBV2; j_call: TRBJ2-3; cdr3_aa: CASSPDYGGTDTQYF
v_call: TRBV6-1; j_call: TRBJ2-7; cdr3_aa: CASRPFPIAFGSYEQYF
v_call: TRBV5-1; j_call: TRBJ1-1; cdr3_aa: CASSLVGGRATEAFF
v_call: TRBV9; j_call: TRBJ1-2; cdr3_aa: CASSVAGGNGYTF
v_call: TRBV5-1; j_call: TRBJ2-7; cdr3_aa: CASSSPGTGGDEQYF
v_call: TRBV5-1; j_call: TRBJ2-2; cdr3_aa: CASSLVAGGTNTGELFF
v_call: TRBV2; j_call: TRBJ2-5; cdr3_aa: CASRATSGEETQYF
v_call: TRBV4-1; j_call: TRBJ1-2; cdr3_aa: CASSQEPAGLAGVTF
v_call: TRBV28; j_call: TRBJ2-5; cdr3_aa: CASRPQPVGGETKYF
v_call: TRBV10-3; j_call: TRBJ1-2; cdr3_aa: CAISESGQGINYGYTF
v_call: TRBV6-2/TRBV6-3; j_call: TRBJ2-6; cdr3_aa: CASRHPTGNSLSGANVLTF
v_call: TRBV11-3; j_call: TRBJ2-2; cdr3_aa: CASSPRQGGPGELFF
v_call: TRBV29-1; j_call: TRBJ1-2; cdr3_aa: CSVAAGFFYGYTF
v_call: TRBV25-1; j_call: TRBJ2-7; cdr3_aa: CASSEWGTYEQYF
v_call: TRBV18; j_call: TRBJ1-2; cdr3_aa: CASSPGDDRGPSGYTF
v_call: TRBV19; j_call: TRBJ2-4; cdr3_aa: CASSRSGGPKNIQYF
v_call: TRBV2; j_call: TRBJ1-1; cdr3_aa: CASDGGKAFF
v_call: TRBV28; j_call: TRBJ1-2; cdr3_aa: CASNSGTGNNGYTF
v_call: TRBV11-2; j_call: TRBJ2-7; cdr3_aa: CASSLDSGGTYEQYF
v_call: TRBV9; j_call: TRBJ1-2; cdr3_aa: CASSVGQELGYTF
v_call: TRBV19; j_call: TRBJ1-2; cdr3_aa: CASVRDRDYYGYTF
v_call: TRBV12-3/TRBV12-4; j_call: TRBJ2-7; cdr3_aa: CASSFGTQHSYEQYF
v_call: TRBV6-1; j_call: TRBJ1-1; cdr3_aa: CASSEWLSATEAFF
v_call: TRBV28; j_call: TRBJ1-2; cdr3_aa: CASSFHAGVYYGYTF
v_call: TRBV28; j_call: TRBJ1-2; cdr3_aa: CAILTRGQGNYGYTF
v_call: TRBV15; j_call: TRBJ1-3; cdr3_aa: CATSRSQSSGNTIYF
v_call: TRBV12-3/TRBV12-4; j_call: TRBJ1-1; cdr3_aa: CASSGGQGNTEAFF
v_call: TRBV6-2/TRBV6-3; j_call: TRBJ2-7; cdr3_aa: CASRGQRGAYEQYF
v_call: TRBV11-2; j_call: TRBJ2-5; cdr3_aa: CAISRGGQLETRYF
v_call: TRBV20-1; j_call: TRBJ1-1; cdr3_aa: CSAAWMGRRAFF
v_call: TRBV10-1; j_call: TRBJ2-2; cdr3_aa: CATSLDTGELFF
v_call: TRBV11-2; j_call: TRBJ2-7; cdr3_aa: CASSTPRDRDKYEQYF